These 2 T cell receptor beta chains were sequenced from one sample in a study of tumor-infiltrating lymphocytes in primary liver carcinoma. They got blood RNA out of unsorted whole blood and also pulled out germline DNA. Making TCR beta cDNA involved around 540 ng total RNA and a constant-region primer. Libraries for TCR beta were built through three nested multiplex PCR rounds, which together made up a slightly modified ARM-PCR procedure. Two initial PCR rounds of approximately 10 cycles each paired TRBV1-TRBV30 forward primers with a C-beta reverse primer. From the multiplex PCR reads, TCRdb called clonotypes with MiXCR, one entry per CDR3 protein. Of 250,000 to 400,000 distinct CDR3 sequences in the sample, roughly 60% were seen once. Sequenced sample: peripheral blood. These receptors all come from a man aged 35-49 years with primary liver carcinoma and hepatitis B virus infection.

Concerning this clonotype: This may arise from a read error, as a much more abundant clone is one base away. The genes are TRBV28 and TRBJ2-7, with TRBD1 matching 11 bases. This CDR3 region has 17 residues. J lost 2 bases, V lost 5 bases, and 11 bases had no gene match. Germline loops: CDR1 MDHEN, CDR2 SYDVKM. This CDR3 reads CASSPTSPGQGAYEQYF. DNA of the CDR3: TGTGCCAGCAGTCCAACGTCCCCGGGACAGGGGGCCTACGAGCAGTACTTC. Filled out from reference TRBV28 and TRBJ2-7, the complete variable domain reads DVKVTQSSRYLVKRTGEKVFLECVQDMDHENMFWYRQDPGLGLRLIYFSYDVKMKEKGDIPEGYSVSREKKERFSLILESASTNQTSMYLCASSPTSPGQGAYEQYFGPGTRLTVT.

Points on this clonotype: One end of the junction fails to match germline, which may point to a read error. V is TRBV12-3 or TRBV12-4 and J is TRBJ2-7; a possible D gene is TRBD1 (6 bases). The length of the CDR3 is 13 residues. The CDR3 nucleotides read TGTGTCAGCAGTCCTACACAGGGAGCGGAGCAGTATTTC. As protein: CVSSPTQGAEQYF.